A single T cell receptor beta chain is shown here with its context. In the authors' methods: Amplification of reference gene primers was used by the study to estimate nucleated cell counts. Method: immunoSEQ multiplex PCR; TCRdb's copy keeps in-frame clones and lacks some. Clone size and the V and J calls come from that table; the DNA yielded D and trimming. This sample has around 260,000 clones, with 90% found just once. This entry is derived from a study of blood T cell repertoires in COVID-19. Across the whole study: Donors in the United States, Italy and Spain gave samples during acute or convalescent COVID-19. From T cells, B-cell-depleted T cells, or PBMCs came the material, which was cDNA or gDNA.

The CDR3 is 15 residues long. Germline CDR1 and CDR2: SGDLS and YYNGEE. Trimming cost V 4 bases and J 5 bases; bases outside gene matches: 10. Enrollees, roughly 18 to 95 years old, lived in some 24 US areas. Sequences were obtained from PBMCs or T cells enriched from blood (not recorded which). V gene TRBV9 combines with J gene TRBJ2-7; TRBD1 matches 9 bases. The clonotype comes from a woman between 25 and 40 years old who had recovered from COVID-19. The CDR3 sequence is CASSSRDRDWDEQYF. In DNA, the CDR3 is TGTGCCAGCAGCTCCCGGGACAGGGACTGGGACGAGCAGTACTTC.